The sample holds one count of the clone carrying this TCR beta chain. The method was immunoSEQ multiplex PCR; TCRdb's version includes in-frame clones alone and lacks a portion of them. The repertoire includes 220,000 or so clones, around 81% of them detected once, and roughly 3% sits in the top ten. The germline V gene encodes CDR1 GTSNPN and CDR2 SVGIG (reference sequence). The CDR3 runs 15 residues. Germline trimming cut 4 bases from V and 6 bases from J; bases unmatched to any gene: 13. This entry belongs to a study of blood T cell repertoires in COVID-19. The chain is built from TRBV30 and TRBJ2-7, with 9 bases identical to TRBD1. The sequence was obtained from a woman aged 25-40 years who had recovered from COVID-19. Specimen: peripheral blood. DNA for the CDR3: TGTGCCTGGAAAAATCCCGGGACAGGGTGGGGCGAGCAGTACTTC. It yields the protein CAWKNPGTGWGEQYF.